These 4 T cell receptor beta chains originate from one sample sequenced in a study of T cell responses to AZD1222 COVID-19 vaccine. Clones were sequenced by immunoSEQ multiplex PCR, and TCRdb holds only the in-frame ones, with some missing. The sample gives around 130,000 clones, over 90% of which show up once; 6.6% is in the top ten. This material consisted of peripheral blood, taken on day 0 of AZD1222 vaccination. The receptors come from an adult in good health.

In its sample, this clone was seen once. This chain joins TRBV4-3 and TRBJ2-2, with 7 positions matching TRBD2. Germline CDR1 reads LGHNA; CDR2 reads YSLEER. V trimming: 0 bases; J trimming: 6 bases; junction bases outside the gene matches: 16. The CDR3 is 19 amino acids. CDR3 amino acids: CASSQDITREVPYPGELFF. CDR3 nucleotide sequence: TGCGCCAGCAGCCAAGATATTACCCGGGAGGTTCCGTACCCCGGGGAGCTGTTTTTT.

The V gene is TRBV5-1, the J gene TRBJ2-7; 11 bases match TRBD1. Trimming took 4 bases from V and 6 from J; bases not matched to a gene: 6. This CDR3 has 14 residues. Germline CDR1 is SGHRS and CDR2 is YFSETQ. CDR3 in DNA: TGCGCCAGCAGCCCCGGGACAGGGGGGAGCGAGCAGTACTTC. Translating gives CASSPGTGGSEQYF.

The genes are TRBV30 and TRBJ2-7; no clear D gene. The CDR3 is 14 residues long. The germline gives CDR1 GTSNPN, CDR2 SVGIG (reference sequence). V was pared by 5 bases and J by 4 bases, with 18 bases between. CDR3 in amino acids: CAWGGSRTAYEQYF. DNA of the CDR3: TGTGCCTGGGGCGGTAGCAGGACCGCTTACGAGCAGTACTTC.

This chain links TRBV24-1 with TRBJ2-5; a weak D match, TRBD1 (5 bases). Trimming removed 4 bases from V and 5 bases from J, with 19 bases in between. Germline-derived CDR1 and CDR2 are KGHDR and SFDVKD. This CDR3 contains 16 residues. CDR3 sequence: CATSDHGQKKAETQYF. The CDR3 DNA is TGTGCCACCAGTGACCACGGACAAAAGAAGGCGGAGACCCAGTACTTC.